This T cell receptor beta chain was retrieved from a study of CD8 T cells in ankylosing spondylitis. Whole-study findings and limits: Roughly 8 highly homologous variants made up a TCR beta motif, and this motif appeared characteristic of ankylosing spondylitis blood.

The CDR3 is 14 amino acids. Germline V gene lookup returns CDR1 SGHTA and CDR2 FQGNSA. The germline V and J ends were trimmed by 2 bases and 3 bases, with 8 bases remaining between them. Libraries of TCR beta came from quantitative 5'-RACE with molecular barcodes. TCRdb reanalysed the 5' RACE reads using MiXCR and keeps one entry per CDR3 protein. The sample has some 800,000 distinct CDR3 sequences; approximately 10% are singletons. Regarding this clonotype: Its antigen is not identified.

This chain uses TRBV7-2 with TRBJ1-5; no clear D gene. Material for sequencing was blood, either unsorted or a sorted T cell fraction (not recorded which). This TCR came from a male donor with ankylosing spondylitis. CDR3 protein: CASSLTRTNQPQHF. CDR3 coding DNA: TGTGCCAGCAGCTTAACTAGGACCAATCAGCCCCAGCATTTT. The full variable domain, in which reference TRBV7-2 and TRBJ1-5 provide the parts outside the CDR3, is GAGVSQSPSNKVTEKGKDVELRCDPISGHTALYWYRQSLGQGLEFLIYFQGNSAPDKSGLPSDRFSAERTGGSVSTLTIQRTQQEDSAVYLCASSLTRTNQPQHFGDGTRLSIL.